This T cell receptor beta chain emerged from a study of T cells in Graves' hyperthyroidism and ophthalmopathy. There were TCR beta CDR3 regions amplified from RNA transcripts. Researchers ran a first-round RT-PCR on the TCR CDR3 using the HTBI primer set. TCRdb re-called the multiplex PCR reads through MiXCR, storing one row per CDR3 protein. The data contain hundreds of thousands of distinct CDR3 sequences, about a sixth of them singletons. This clonotype showed up many times. The sample consisted of blood. The sequence was obtained from a woman under 30 with Graves' ophthalmopathy.

CDR3 coding DNA: TGTGCCAGCAGCCGGGACAGCCATTCGGGAACTGAAGCTTTCTTT. Amino acid sequence: CASSRDSHSGTEAFF. The V and J genes are TRBV4-2 and TRBJ1-1, with 7 bases aligning to TRBD1. CDR1 is LGHNA and CDR2 is YNFKEQ in the germline V gene. The J segment lost 5 bases and the V segment lost 4 bases, leaving 10 bases of the junction unmatched. The CDR3 consists of 15 residues.